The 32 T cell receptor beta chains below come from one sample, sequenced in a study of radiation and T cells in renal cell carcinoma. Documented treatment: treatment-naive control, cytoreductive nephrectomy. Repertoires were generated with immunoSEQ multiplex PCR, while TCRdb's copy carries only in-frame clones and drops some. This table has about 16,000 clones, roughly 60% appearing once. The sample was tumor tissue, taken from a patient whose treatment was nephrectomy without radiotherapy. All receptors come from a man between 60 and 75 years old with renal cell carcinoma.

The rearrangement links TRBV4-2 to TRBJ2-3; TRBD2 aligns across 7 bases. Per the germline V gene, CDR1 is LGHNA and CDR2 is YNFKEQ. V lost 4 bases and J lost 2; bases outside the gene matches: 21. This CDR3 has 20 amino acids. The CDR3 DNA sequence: TGTGCCAGCAGCCCCCAGACTAGCTCTTCGCCCCTCACACTCACAGATACGCAGTATTTT. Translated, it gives CASSPQTSSSPLTLTDTQYF.

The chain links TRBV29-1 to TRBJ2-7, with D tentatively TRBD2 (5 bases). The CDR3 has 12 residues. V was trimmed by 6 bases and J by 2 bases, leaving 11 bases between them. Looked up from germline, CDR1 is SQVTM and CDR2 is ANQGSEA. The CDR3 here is CSVGTGTYEQYF. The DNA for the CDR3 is TGCAGCGTGGGTACCGGGACCTACGAGCAGTACTTC.

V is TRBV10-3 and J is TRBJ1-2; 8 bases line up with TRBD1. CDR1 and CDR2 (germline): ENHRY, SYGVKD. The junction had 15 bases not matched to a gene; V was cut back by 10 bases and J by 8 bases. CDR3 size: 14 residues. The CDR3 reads CATNTLDRGSGYTF. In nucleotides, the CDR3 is TGTGCCACCAATACTTTAGACAGGGGCAGCGGCTACACCTTC.

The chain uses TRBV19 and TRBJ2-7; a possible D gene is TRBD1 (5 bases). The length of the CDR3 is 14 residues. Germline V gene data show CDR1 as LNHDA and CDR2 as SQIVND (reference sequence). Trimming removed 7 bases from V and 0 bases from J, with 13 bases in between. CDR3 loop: CASKAGPSSYEQYF. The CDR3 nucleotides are TGTGCCAGTAAGGCAGGGCCGAGCTCCTACGAGCAGTACTTC.

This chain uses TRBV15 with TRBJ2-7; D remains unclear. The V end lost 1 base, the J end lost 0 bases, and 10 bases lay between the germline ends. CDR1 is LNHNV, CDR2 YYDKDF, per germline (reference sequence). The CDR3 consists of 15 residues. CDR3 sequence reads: CATSRGGDFSYEQYF. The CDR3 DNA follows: TGTGCCACCAGCAGAGGCGGTGACTTCTCCTACGAGCAGTACTTC.

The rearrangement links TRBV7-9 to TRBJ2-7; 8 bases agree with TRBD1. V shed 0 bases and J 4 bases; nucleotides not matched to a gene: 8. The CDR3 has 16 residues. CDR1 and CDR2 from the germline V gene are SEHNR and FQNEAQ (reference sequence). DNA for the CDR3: TGTGCCAGCAGCTTAGCACTTGGGACAGGACTTTACGAGCAGTACTTC. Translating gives CASSLALGTGLYEQYF.

Written as DNA, the CDR3 is TGTGCCAGCAGCGCCTTATCCAACAATGAGCAGTTCTTC. Translated: CASSALSNNEQFF. This sequence joins TRBV9 and TRBJ2-1; D is undetermined. With 3 bases removed from V and 5 bases from J, the gap between germline ends came to 9 bases. The CDR3 covers 13 residues. Germline V gives CDR1 SGDLS, CDR2 YYNGEE.

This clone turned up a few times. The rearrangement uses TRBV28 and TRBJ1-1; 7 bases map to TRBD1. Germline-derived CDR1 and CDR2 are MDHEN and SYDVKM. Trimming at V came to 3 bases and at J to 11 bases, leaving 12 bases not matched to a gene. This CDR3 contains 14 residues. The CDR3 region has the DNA TGTGCCAGCAGTTTCCCTATTACAGGGGTTACGGCTTTCTTT. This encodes CASSFPITGVTAFF.

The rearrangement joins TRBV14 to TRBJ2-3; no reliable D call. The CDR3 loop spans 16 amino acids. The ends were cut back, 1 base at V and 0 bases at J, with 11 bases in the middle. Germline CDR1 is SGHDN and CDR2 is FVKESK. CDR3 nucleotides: TGTGCCAGCAGCCAAGGACCCCGCCGGAGCACAGATACGCAGTATTTT. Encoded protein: CASSQGPRRSTDTQYF.

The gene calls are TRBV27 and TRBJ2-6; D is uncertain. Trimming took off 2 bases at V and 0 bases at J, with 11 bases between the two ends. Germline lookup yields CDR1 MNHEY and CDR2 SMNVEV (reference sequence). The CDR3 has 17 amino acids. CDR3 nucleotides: TGTGCCAGCAGTTTACGGGCGGAGAGCTCTGGGGCCAACGTCCTGACTTTC. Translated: CASSLRAESSGANVLTF.

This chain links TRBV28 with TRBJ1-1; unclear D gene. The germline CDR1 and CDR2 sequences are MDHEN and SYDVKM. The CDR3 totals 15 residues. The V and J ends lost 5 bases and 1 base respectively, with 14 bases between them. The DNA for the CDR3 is TGTGCCAGCAGTATCGGACCGCAGAGGAACACTGAAGCTTTCTTT. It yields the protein CASSIGPQRNTEAFF.

The CDR3 protein is CASSSRQGKETQYF. The DNA of the CDR3 is TGTGCCAGCAGCTCACGACAGGGGAAAGAGACCCAGTACTTC. The genes are TRBV5-6 and TRBJ2-5; 8 bases are shared with TRBD1. Per the germline V gene, CDR1 is SGHDT and CDR2 is YYEEEE. With 3 bases clipped from V and 3 bases from J, the junction kept 4 bases outside the gene matches. The CDR3 covers 14 residues.

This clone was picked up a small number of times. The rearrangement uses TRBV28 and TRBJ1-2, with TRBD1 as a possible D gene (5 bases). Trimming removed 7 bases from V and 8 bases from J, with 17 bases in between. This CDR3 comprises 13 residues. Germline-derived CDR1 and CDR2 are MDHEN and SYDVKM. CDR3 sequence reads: CASTRPAGVGYTF. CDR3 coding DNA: TGTGCCAGCACCCGACCGGCGGGGGTCGGCTACACCTTC.

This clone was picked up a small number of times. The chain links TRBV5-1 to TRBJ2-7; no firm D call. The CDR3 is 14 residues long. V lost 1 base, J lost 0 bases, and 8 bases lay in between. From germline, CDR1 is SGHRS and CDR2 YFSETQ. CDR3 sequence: CASSLRSGSYEQYF. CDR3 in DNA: TGCGCCAGCAGCTTGAGGAGTGGCTCCTACGAGCAGTACTTC.

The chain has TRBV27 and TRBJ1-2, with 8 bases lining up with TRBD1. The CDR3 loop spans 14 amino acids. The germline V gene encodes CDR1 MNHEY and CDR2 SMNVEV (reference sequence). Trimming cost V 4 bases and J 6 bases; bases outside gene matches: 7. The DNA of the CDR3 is TGTGCCAGCAGTTCCGCAGGGGGCGCCAATGGCTACACCTTC. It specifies CASSSAGGANGYTF.

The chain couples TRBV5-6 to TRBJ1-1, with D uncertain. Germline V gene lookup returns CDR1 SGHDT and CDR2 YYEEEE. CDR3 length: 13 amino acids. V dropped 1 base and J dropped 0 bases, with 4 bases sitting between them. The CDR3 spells CASSLYVNTEAFF. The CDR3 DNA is TGTGCCAGCAGCTTGTACGTGAACACTGAAGCTTTCTTT.

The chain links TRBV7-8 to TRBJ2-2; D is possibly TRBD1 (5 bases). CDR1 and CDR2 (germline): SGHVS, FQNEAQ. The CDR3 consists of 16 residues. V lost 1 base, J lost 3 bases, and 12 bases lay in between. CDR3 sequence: CASSLGRGWDTGELFF. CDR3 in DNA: TGTGCCAGCAGCTTAGGAAGGGGTTGGGACACCGGGGAGCTGTTTTTT.

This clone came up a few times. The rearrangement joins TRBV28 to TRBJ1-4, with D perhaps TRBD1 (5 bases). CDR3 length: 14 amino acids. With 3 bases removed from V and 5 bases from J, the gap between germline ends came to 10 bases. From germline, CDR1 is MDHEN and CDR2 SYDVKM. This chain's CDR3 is CASSLSGGNEKLFF. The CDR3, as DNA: TGTGCCAGCAGTTTGTCGGGGGGAAATGAAAAACTGTTTTTT.

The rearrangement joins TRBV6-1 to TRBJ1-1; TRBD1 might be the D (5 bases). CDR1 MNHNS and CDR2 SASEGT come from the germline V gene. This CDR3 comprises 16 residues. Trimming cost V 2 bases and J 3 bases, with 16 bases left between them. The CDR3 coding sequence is TGTGCCAGCAGTGAAAGCGGAGGCCTGGGGGACACTGAAGCTTTCTTT. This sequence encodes CASSESGGLGDTEAFF.

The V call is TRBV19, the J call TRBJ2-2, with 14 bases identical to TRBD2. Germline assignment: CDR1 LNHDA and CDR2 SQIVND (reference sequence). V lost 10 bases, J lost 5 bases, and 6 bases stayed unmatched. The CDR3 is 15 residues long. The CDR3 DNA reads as TGTGCCACAGGGGGGACTAGCGGGAGTACCGGGGAGCTGTTTTTT. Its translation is CATGGTSGSTGELFF.

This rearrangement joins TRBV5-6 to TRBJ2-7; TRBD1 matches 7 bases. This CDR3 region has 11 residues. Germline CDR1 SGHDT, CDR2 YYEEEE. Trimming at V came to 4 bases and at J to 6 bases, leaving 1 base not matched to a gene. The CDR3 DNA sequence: TGTGCCAGCAGCAACAGGGGCGAGCAGTACTTC. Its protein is CASSNRGEQYF.

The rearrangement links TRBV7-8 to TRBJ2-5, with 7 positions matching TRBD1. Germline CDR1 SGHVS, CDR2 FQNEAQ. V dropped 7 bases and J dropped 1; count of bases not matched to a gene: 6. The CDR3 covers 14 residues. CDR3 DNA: TGTGCCAGCACTCCTAACAGGGGCCAAGAGACCCAGTACTTC. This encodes CASTPNRGQETQYF.

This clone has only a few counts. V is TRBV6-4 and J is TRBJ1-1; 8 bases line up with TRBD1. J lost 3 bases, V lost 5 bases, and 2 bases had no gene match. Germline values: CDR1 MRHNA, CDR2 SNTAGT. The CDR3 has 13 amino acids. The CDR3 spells CASSKDRDTEAFF. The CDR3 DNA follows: TGTGCCAGCAGTAAGGACAGGGACACTGAAGCTTTCTTT.

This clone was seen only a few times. CDR3 nucleotides: TGTGCCAGCAGTCAACCACCGTCAGATACGCAGTATTTT. As protein: CASSQPPSDTQYF. V gene TRBV27 combines with J gene TRBJ2-3, with D uncertain. This CDR3 is 13 amino acids long. Germline V CDR1 and CDR2: MNHEY, SMNVEV (reference sequence). V was pared by 5 bases and J by 4 bases, with 10 bases between.

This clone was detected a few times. In nucleotides, the CDR3 is TGTGCCAGCAGAGACGGGTGGATGAAACTGTTTTTT. Translated, it gives CASRDGWMKLFF. This sequence joins TRBV6-5 and TRBJ1-4; D is uncertain. The CDR3 is 12 residues long. V was trimmed by 6 bases and J by 11 bases, leaving 13 bases between them. Germline V gene sequence: CDR1 MNHEY, CDR2 SVGAGI.

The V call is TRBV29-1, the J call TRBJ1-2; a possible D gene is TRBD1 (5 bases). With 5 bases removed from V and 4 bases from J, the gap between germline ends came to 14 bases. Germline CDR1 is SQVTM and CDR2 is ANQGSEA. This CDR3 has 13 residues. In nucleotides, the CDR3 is TGCAGCGTTCGGACCGGGGACGGCTATGGCTACACCTTC. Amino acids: CSVRTGDGYGYTF.

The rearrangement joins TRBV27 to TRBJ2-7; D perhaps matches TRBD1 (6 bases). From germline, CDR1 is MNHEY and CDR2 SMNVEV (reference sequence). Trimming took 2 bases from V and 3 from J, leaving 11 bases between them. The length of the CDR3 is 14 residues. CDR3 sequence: CASSLTGHLYEQYF. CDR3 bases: TGTGCCAGCAGTTTAACGGGACACCTCTACGAGCAGTACTTC.

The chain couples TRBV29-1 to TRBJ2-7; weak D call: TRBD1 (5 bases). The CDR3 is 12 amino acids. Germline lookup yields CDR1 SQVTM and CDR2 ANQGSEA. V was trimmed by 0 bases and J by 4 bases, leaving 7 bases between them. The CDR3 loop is CSVEDRGYEQYF. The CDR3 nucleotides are TGCAGCGTTGAAGATAGGGGATACGAGCAGTACTTC.

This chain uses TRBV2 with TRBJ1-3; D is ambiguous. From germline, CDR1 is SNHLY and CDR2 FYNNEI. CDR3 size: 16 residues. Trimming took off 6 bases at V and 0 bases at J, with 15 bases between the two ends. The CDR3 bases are TGTGCCAGCAGCCCCCGGACCCTCCACTCTGGAAACACCATATATTTT. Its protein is CASSPRTLHSGNTIYF.

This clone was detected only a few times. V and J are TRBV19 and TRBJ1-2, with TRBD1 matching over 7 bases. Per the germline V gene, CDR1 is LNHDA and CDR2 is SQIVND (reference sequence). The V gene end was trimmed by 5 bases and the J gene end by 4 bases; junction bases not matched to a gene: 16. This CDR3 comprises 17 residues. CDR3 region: CASSPPHGTAVFYGYTF. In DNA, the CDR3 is TGTGCCAGTAGTCCCCCCCACGGGACAGCGGTCTTCTATGGCTACACCTTC.

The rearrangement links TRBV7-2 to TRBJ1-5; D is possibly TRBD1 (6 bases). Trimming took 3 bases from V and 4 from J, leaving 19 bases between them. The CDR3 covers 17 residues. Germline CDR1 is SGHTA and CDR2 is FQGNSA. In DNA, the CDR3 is TGTGCCAGCAGCTTTTATACCCTGTCAGGGGCTAATCAGCCCCAGCATTTT. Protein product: CASSFYTLSGANQPQHF.

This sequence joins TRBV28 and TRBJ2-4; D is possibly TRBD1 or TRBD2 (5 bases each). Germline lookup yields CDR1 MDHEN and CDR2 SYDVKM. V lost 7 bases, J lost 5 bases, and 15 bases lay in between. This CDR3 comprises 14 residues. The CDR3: CASNYGDGENIQYF. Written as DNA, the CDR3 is TGTGCCAGCAACTACGGGGACGGCGAAAACATTCAGTACTTC.